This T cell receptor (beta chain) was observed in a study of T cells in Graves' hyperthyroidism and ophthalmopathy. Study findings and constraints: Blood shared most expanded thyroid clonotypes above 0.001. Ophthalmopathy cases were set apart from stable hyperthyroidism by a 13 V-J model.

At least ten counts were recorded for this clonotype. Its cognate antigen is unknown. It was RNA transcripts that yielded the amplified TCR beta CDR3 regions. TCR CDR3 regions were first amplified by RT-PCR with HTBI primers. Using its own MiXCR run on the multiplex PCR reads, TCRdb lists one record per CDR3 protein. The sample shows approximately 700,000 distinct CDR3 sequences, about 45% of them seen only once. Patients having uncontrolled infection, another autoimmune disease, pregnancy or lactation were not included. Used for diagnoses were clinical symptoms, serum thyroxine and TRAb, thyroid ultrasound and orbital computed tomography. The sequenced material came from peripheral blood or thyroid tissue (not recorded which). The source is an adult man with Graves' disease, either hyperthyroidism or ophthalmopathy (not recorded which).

CDR3 region: CSVARGLNQPQHF. In DNA form, the CDR3 reads TGCAGCGTTGCTAGGGGGCTAAATCAGCCCCAGCATTTT. This rearrangement joins TRBV29-1 to TRBJ1-5; TRBD1 matches at 7 bases. Germline V gives CDR1 SQVTM, CDR2 ANQGSEA. The CDR3 loop spans 13 amino acids. J was trimmed by 4 bases and V by 4 bases; bases with no gene match: 4.